What follows describes a single T cell receptor (beta chain). The CDR3 is made up of 17 amino acids. Looked up from germline, CDR1 is ENHRY and CDR2 is SYGVKD. V lost 3 bases and J lost 2; bases outside the gene matches: 8. Authors' processing steps: From reference gene primer amplification, estimates of nucleated cell counts were derived. Libraries were prepared by immunoSEQ multiplex PCR; TCRdb keeps only in-frame clonotypes and omits some of them. V, J and clone size were drawn from that table, and D and trimming were deduced from the DNA. Found here are 32,000 or so clones, around nine tenths of them singletons; the top ten hold over 55%. This specimen belongs to a study of blood T cell repertoires in COVID-19. Overall study context: Samples representing acute and convalescent COVID-19 were sourced from the United States, Italy and Spain. PBMCs, B-cell-depleted T cells, or T cells were the source of the cDNA or gDNA that made up the material.

The genes are TRBV10-3 and TRBJ2-3, with 10 bases that match TRBD2. The receptor was isolated from a man in his 70s with acute or convalescent COVID-19. Sequencing was carried out using peripheral blood. The CDR3 reads CAISEVSSGGYTDTQYF. The CDR3 region has the DNA TGTGCCATCAGTGAAGTCTCTAGCGGGGGTTACACAGATACGCAGTATTTT.